A selection of T cell receptor beta chains follows, all from one sample in a study of cytomegalovirus exposure and HLA in healthy donors. Method: immunoSEQ multiplex PCR; TCRdb's copy keeps in-frame clones and lacks some. The table has tens of thousands of clones, around 8% seen once. Specimen: PBMCs. These receptors were taken from a man aged 50-60 years in good health and CMV-seronegative. Each CDR3 is given with its conserved first and last residue. D genes are given only for firm matches. Clone size is shown for a subset of rows, as once, few, many or a class of expanded clone.

>few|TRBD1|TRBV5-1|15|TRBJ2-7
CASSLGQGARYEQYF
TGCGCCAGCAGCCTCGGACAGGGGGCAAGGTACGAGCAGTACTTC
>.|.|TRBV5-5|14|TRBJ1-2
CASSLDDRPYGYTF
TGTGCCAGCAGCTTGGACGACAGGCCCTATGGCTACACCTTC
>.|.|TRBV2|15|TRBJ2-3
CASSSLGGLLDTQYF
TGTGCCAGCAGTAGTTTAGGCGGCCTTTTGGATACGCAGTATTTT
>.|.|TRBV18|13|TRBJ2-3
CASSPAVQDTQYF
TGTGCCAGCTCACCGGCGGTTCAAGATACGCAGTATTTT
>few|TRBD1|TRBV7-9|15|TRBJ2-7
CASSNRDRGIHEQYF
TGTGCCAGCAGCAACCGGGACAGGGGGATTCACGAGCAGTACTTC
>few|.|TRBV27|16|TRBJ2-7
CASSLPQRQTFYEQYF
TGTGCCAGCAGTTTACCCCAGAGGCAGACCTTCTACGAGCAGTACTTC
>.|.|TRBV11-2|13|TRBJ2-2
CASSAGNTGELFF
TGTGCCAGCAGCGCAGGGAACACCGGGGAGCTGTTTTTT
>.|TRBD1|TRBV29-1|14|TRBJ2-7
CSVKTGGSSYEQYF
TGCAGCGTTAAAACAGGGGGCAGCTCCTACGAGCAGTACTTC
>.|.|TRBV27|14|TRBJ1-5
CASSTRQTNQPQHF
TGTGCCAGCAGTACCCGACAGACCAATCAGCCCCAGCATTTT
>few|.|TRBV7-8|15|TRBJ2-3
CASSLGGGRGDTQYF
TGTGCCAGCAGCTTAGGGGGGGGCAGGGGAGATACGCAGTATTTT
>.|TRBD2|TRBV7-8|16|TRBJ2-1
CASAVPTSGNGGEQFF
TGTGCCAGCGCGGTGCCAACTAGCGGGAACGGGGGTGAGCAGTTCTTC
>few|TRBD1|TRBV4-1|17|TRBJ1-1
CASSPDRGGLMNTEAFF
TGCGCCAGCAGCCCGGACAGGGGGGGTCTGATGAACACTGAAGCTTTCTTT
>.|TRBD2|TRBV5-4|16|TRBJ2-5
CASSPMKAGGQETQYF
TGTGCCAGCAGCCCAATGAAGGCGGGGGGTCAAGAGACCCAGTACTTC
>few|.|TRBV7-3|12|TRBJ1-1
CASSASRGEAFF
TGTGCCAGCAGCGCAAGTCGGGGAGAAGCTTTCTTT
>.|.|TRBV9|14|TRBJ1-5
CASSVSGRTGPQHF
TGTGCCAGCAGCGTATCAGGGCGCACTGGGCCCCAGCATTTT
>once|TRBD1|TRBV28|17|TRBJ1-2
CASSLPMLPGGSYGYTF
TGTGCCAGCAGCCTACCGATGCTTCCAGGGGGTAGCTATGGCTACACCTTC
>.|.|TRBV7-2|13|TRBJ2-5
CASSLARQETQYF
TGTGCCAGCAGCTTAGCCAGGCAAGAGACCCAGTACTTC
>few|TRBD2|TRBV9|17|TRBJ2-1
CASSPRLGRETYNEQFF
TGTGCCAGCAGCCCCCGGTTAGGGCGGGAGACCTACAATGAGCAGTTCTTC
>.|TRBD1|TRBV6-1|16|TRBJ1-1
CASSEGTGGNKRQAFF
TGTGCCAGCAGTGAAGGGACAGGGGGCAATAAGCGACAAGCTTTCTTT
>few|.|TRBV9|15|TRBJ2-1
CASSPHPVGRDEQFF
TGTGCCAGCAGCCCACACCCTGTTGGGCGAGATGAGCAGTTCTTC
>few|TRBD1|TRBV6-5|15|TRBJ2-3
CASSYSRQGPDTQYF
TGTGCCAGCAGTTACTCCCGACAGGGCCCAGATACGCAGTATTTT
>.|.|TRBV11-1|14|TRBJ2-4
CASSPYRVANIQYF
TGTGCCAGCAGCCCCTACAGGGTGGCGAACATTCAGTACTTC
>.|TRBD1|TRBV28|14|TRBJ2-5
CASSPRTGEETQYF
TGTGCCAGCAGTCCCCGGACAGGGGAAGAGACCCAGTACTTC
>.|TRBD2|TRBV6-6|14|TRBJ2-7
CASSASGSLHEQYF
TGTGCCAGCAGTGCGAGCGGGAGTTTGCACGAGCAGTACTTC
>.|TRBD1|TRBV14|13|TRBJ1-2
CASSPDRIYGYTF
TGTGCCAGCAGCCCGGACAGGATCTATGGCTACACCTTC
>.|TRBD1|TRBV5-1|14|TRBJ2-7
CASSRNRGPYEQYF
TGCGCCAGCAGCCGTAACAGGGGACCCTACGAGCAGTACTTC
>few|.|TRBV2|14|TRBJ1-1
CASSLRQENTEAFF
TGTGCCAGCAGCTTGAGACAGGAGAACACTGAAGCTTTCTTT
>few|.|TRBV7-8|15|TRBJ2-2
CASLQGLVNTGELFF
TGTGCCAGCCTCCAGGGTCTTGTTAACACCGGGGAGCTGTTTTTT
>few|TRBD1|TRBV7-2|14|TRBJ1-2
CASSLAGQNYGYTF
TGTGCCAGCAGCTTAGCGGGACAGAACTATGGCTACACCTTC
>.|.|TRBV7-6|14|TRBJ1-4
CASSLSGLNEKLFF
TGTGCCAGCAGCTTATCAGGGCTTAATGAAAAACTGTTTTTT
>few|.|TRBV5-1|17|TRBJ1-4
CASSLSHGAATNEKLFF
TGCGCCAGCAGCCTCTCTCATGGGGCCGCAACTAATGAAAAACTGTTTTTT